Below, 27 T cell receptor beta chains from the same sample are listed, as sequenced in a study of blood T cell repertoires in COVID-19. Assay: immunoSEQ multiplex PCR; the TCRdb copy retains only in-frame clones and omits some. The sample lists 150,000 to 180,000 clones; more than 65% were seen once. Input material: peripheral blood. These receptors were obtained from a woman in her forties or fifties with acute or convalescent COVID-19.

The chain couples TRBV11-1 to TRBJ1-1; 9 bases align to TRBD1. CDR1 is SGHAT and CDR2 is FQDESV in the germline V gene (reference sequence). V dropped 1 base and J dropped 4; count of bases not matched to a gene: 4. The CDR3 totals 15 residues. CDR3 DNA: TGTGCCAGCAGCTTAGAGGACAGGGGTGGCACTGAAGCTTTCTTT. The encoded protein is CASSLEDRGGTEAFF.

The chain links TRBV7-2 to TRBJ2-7; 7 bases map to TRBD1. Germline V lookup: CDR1 SGHTA, CDR2 FQGNSA. J lost 2 bases, V lost 6 bases, and 10 bases had no gene match. This CDR3 is built from 15 residues. In nucleotides, the CDR3 is TGTGCCAGCAGTCTCTGGACAGGTGGGACCTACGAGCAGTACTTC. It yields the protein CASSLWTGGTYEQYF.

V is TRBV11-2 and J is TRBJ2-4, with a possible D match to TRBD2 (6 bases). Trimming took off 1 base at V and 1 base at J, with 14 bases between the two ends. This CDR3 spans 17 amino acids. Germline loops: CDR1 SGHAT, CDR2 FQNNGV. CDR3 sequence (DNA): TGTGCCAGCAGCTTAGTAGTAGGCGGGGCGGCCAAAAACATTCAGTACTTC. Translating it yields CASSLVVGGAAKNIQYF.

The V and J genes are TRBV10-3 and TRBJ1-2; the match to TRBD1 covers 10 bases. V trimming: 2 bases; J trimming: 4 bases; junction bases outside the gene matches: 1. This CDR3 has 14 residues. Germline CDR1 ENHRY, CDR2 SYGVKD. CDR3: CAISEDRGPYGYTF. The CDR3 DNA is TGTGCCATCAGTGAGGACAGGGGGCCCTATGGCTACACCTTC.

V is TRBV6-4 and J is TRBJ1-6; no reliable D call. Trimming took off 7 bases at V and 11 bases at J, with 9 bases between the two ends. The CDR3 is 11 amino acids. Germline V gene data show CDR1 as MRHNA and CDR2 as SNTAGT. The CDR3 reads CASTTRPPLHF. CDR3 DNA: TGTGCCAGCACGACTCGACCACCCCTCCACTTT.

This chain joins TRBV19 and TRBJ2-7, with 8 bases fitting TRBD2. This CDR3 comprises 16 residues. V trimming: 4 bases; J trimming: 4 bases; junction bases outside the gene matches: 12. Per germline, CDR1 LNHDA and CDR2 SQIVND (reference sequence). The CDR3, as DNA: TGTGCCAGTAGTACCCGGCCGGGACTAGACGTTTACGAGCAGTACTTC. Its translation is CASSTRPGLDVYEQYF.

The chain carries TRBV6-6 and TRBJ1-6, with TRBD1 matching over 7 bases. The germline V gene has CDR1 MNHNY and CDR2 SVGAGI (reference sequence). J gave up 7 bases and V 5 bases, and 8 bases lay outside the gene matches. There are 15 residues in the CDR3. CDR3 region: CASSNDRVENSPLHF. The CDR3 DNA sequence: TGTGCCAGCAGTAACGACAGGGTGGAAAATTCACCCCTCCACTTT.

V usage is TRBV11-2 and J usage is TRBJ2-1, with TRBD1 identical over 12 bases. V lost 2 bases and J lost 14; bases outside the gene matches: 7. Germline CDR1 and CDR2: SGHAT and FQNNGV. The CDR3 sequence is 14 residues long. CDR3 amino acids: CASSLLGTGGDEFF. The CDR3 DNA sequence: TGTGCCAGCAGCTTATTAGGGACAGGGGGCGATGAGTTCTTC.

The rearrangement links TRBV2 to TRBJ2-3; the D is unclear. V was pared by 6 bases and J by 0 bases, with 7 bases between. Germline CDR1 is SNHLY and CDR2 is FYNNEI. This CDR3 is 13 amino acids long. The CDR3 region has the DNA TGTGCCAGCAGCCTTTCTAGCACAGATACGCAGTATTTT. It specifies CASSLSSTDTQYF. Variable domain in full (rest from reference TRBV2 and TRBJ2-3): EPEVTQTPSHQVTQMGQEVILRCVPISNHLYFYWYRQILGQKVEFLVSFYNNEISEKSEIFDDQFSVERPDGSNFTLKIRSTKLEDSAMYFCASSLSSTDTQYFGPGTRLTVL.

V is TRBV7-2 and J is TRBJ2-1, with 16 bases that match TRBD2. CDR3 size: 16 residues. In germline, CDR1 is SGHTA, CDR2 FQGNSA. The J segment lost 13 bases and the V segment lost 5 bases, leaving 11 bases of the junction unmatched. CDR3 sequence (DNA): TGTGCCAGCAGCCCGAGTCCCGGGACTAGCGGGGGGGCCCAGTTCTTC. Residues: CASSPSPGTSGGAQFF.

This clone was seen a handful of times. V is TRBV23-1 and J is TRBJ1-4; no definite D call. TRBV23-1 is sorted into the ORF group, with uncertain function. Trimming took off 0 bases at V and 1 base at J, with 6 bases between the two ends. This CDR3 has 15 amino acids. CDR3 region: CASSQSYLTNEKLFF. The CDR3 nucleotides read TGCGCCAGCAGTCAATCTTACTTAACTAATGAAAAACTGTTTTTT.

The V and J genes are TRBV11-3 and TRBJ2-2, with D maybe TRBD2 (6 bases). Germline lookup yields CDR1 SGHNT and CDR2 YENEEA. The CDR3 is made up of 15 amino acids. Trimming pared 0 bases from V and 7 bases from J, leaving 12 bases between. The CDR3 nucleotides read TGTGCCAGCAGCTTAGATCTGGCCGGGAGCGGGGAGCTGTTTTTT. The encoded protein is CASSLDLAGSGELFF.

V gene TRBV9 combines with J gene TRBJ2-1, with 12 bases fitting TRBD2. The ends lost 3 bases at V and 1 base at J; junction bases unmatched: 14. The CDR3 spans 20 residues. Germline loops: CDR1 SGDLS, CDR2 YYNGEE. The CDR3 DNA follows: TGTGCCAGCAGCGCCCCCCCTTCGGGACTAGCGGGTGATTCCTACAATGAGCAGTTCTTC. It yields the protein CASSAPPSGLAGDSYNEQFF.

This chain joins TRBV29-1 and TRBJ2-5; TRBD2 matches 10 bases. CDR1 is SQVTM and CDR2 is ANQGSEA in the germline V gene. This CDR3 contains 14 residues. V was pared by 3 bases and J by 5 bases, with 6 bases of the junction left unmatched. CDR3 nucleotides: TGCAGCGTTGATGCAGCGGGAGGGGGGGAGACCCAGTACTTC. It codes for CSVDAAGGGETQYF.

This chain links TRBV2 with TRBJ2-3, with TRBD2 identical over 9 bases. This CDR3 spans 15 amino acids. The J segment lost 0 bases and the V segment lost 5 bases, leaving 3 bases of the junction unmatched. Germline loops: CDR1 SNHLY, CDR2 FYNNEI. The CDR3 nucleotides read TGTGCCAGCAGTCAACTAGCGGGTAGCACAGATACGCAGTATTTT. This gives the protein CASSQLAGSTDTQYF.

This clone appeared a few times. J is TRBJ2-5 and V is TRBV13; maybe TRBD2 (7 bases). The V and J ends lost 6 bases and 3 bases respectively, with 14 bases between them. The CDR3 is made up of 14 amino acids. Germline V gene sequence: CDR1 PRHDT, CDR2 FYEKMQ (reference sequence). The CDR3 sequence is CASRRGGGEETQYF. The CDR3 nucleotides read TGTGCCAGCAGAAGAGGGGGGGGAGAAGAGACCCAGTACTTC.

This chain joins TRBV9 and TRBJ1-5; D unresolved. The CDR3 consists of 13 residues. Per the germline V gene, CDR1 is SGDLS and CDR2 is YYNGEE. V was pared by 0 bases and J by 5 bases, with 6 bases between. CDR3 protein: CASSVDGDQPQHF. Here the CDR3 DNA reads TGTGCCAGCAGCGTAGACGGGGATCAGCCCCAGCATTTT.

The V call is TRBV19, the J call TRBJ2-1; D gene uncertain. Trimming left V 4 bases short and J 5 bases short, with 21 bases between. Germline assignment: CDR1 LNHDA and CDR2 SQIVND (reference sequence). The CDR3 is 17 residues long. For the CDR3, the DNA is TGTGCCAGTAGTAACCGTCTCACCGGCTGGCGGAACAATGAGCAGTTCTTC. It yields the protein CASSNRLTGWRNNEQFF.

J is TRBJ2-3 and V is TRBV24-1, with 12 bases identical to TRBD2. Germline-derived CDR1 and CDR2 are KGHDR and SFDVKD. The CDR3 has 18 amino acids. Trimming took 3 bases from V and 4 from J; bases not matched to a gene: 10. The CDR3 DNA follows: TGTGCCACCAGTGATCTAACTAGCGGGGGGATGGGGGCAGATACGCAGTATTTT. Encoded protein: CATSDLTSGGMGADTQYF.

The V and J genes are TRBV11-3 and TRBJ1-1; weak D call: TRBD1 (5 bases). This CDR3 is 13 amino acids long. From germline, CDR1 is SGHNT and CDR2 YENEEA. V was trimmed by 3 bases and J by 7 bases, leaving 12 bases between them. CDR3 nucleotides: TGTGCCAGCAGCTTGGAGCCCGGGGGTGAAGCTTTCTTT. Translating it yields CASSLEPGGEAFF.

The chain recombines TRBV5-4 with TRBJ1-3, with D tentatively TRBD1 (6 bases). In germline, CDR1 is SGHNT, CDR2 YYREEE (reference sequence). Trimming pared 1 base from V and 0 bases from J, leaving 14 bases between. CDR3 length: 17 residues. The CDR3 here is CASSLIGQQISGNTIYF. In DNA form, the CDR3 reads TGTGCCAGCAGCTTGATAGGACAGCAAATCTCTGGAAACACCATATATTTT.

The CDR3 spells CASSLQRAGAISSYGYTF. CDR3 bases: TGTGCCAGCAGCTTACAAAGGGCAGGGGCTATTAGTAGCTATGGCTACACCTTC. This sequence joins TRBV7-2 and TRBJ1-2; D is perhaps TRBD1 (6 bases). The CDR3 loop spans 18 amino acids. Germline CDR1 is SGHTA and CDR2 is FQGNSA. Deletions cut 2 bases from V and 4 bases from J, with 23 bases between.

The rearrangement uses TRBV25-1 and TRBJ1-1; a weak D match, TRBD1 (5 bases). Per the germline V gene, CDR1 is MGHDK and CDR2 is SYGVNS. The CDR3 length is 15 residues. V lost 1 base, J lost 2 bases, and 11 bases lay in between. This CDR3 reads CASSESSRVNTEAFF. The CDR3 DNA reads as TGTGCCAGCAGTGAATCCAGCAGGGTTAACACTGAAGCTTTCTTT.

V usage is TRBV10-3 and J usage is TRBJ2-3, with D perhaps matching TRBD1 (6 bases). The V gene lost 8 bases and the J gene lost 1 base, with 13 bases spanning the gap. Germline CDR1 ENHRY, CDR2 SYGVKD. There are 14 residues in the CDR3. The CDR3 DNA reads as TGTGCCATCGGGGAGAGGACAGGCACAGATACGCAGTATTTT. This sequence encodes CAIGERTGTDTQYF.

The V call is TRBV7-9, the J call TRBJ2-7; D might be TRBD2 (6 bases). Germline CDR1 is SEHNR and CDR2 is FQNEAQ (reference sequence). The CDR3 is 16 residues long. V shed 2 bases and J shed 3 bases, with 17 bases lying between them. This CDR3 is CASSLWGVRESYEQYF. In DNA, the CDR3 is TGTGCCAGCAGCTTATGGGGGGTCAGGGAAAGCTACGAGCAGTACTTC.

This chain connects TRBV18 to TRBJ2-3; D not resolved. The germline CDR1 and CDR2 sequences are KGHSH and LQKENI. Trimming stripped 2 bases from V and 5 bases from J, with 14 bases between. This CDR3 comprises 15 residues. The CDR3 region is CASSPLSPTGDTQYF. The CDR3 nucleotides are TGTGCCAGCTCACCATTATCTCCGACGGGAGATACGCAGTATTTT.

The chain couples TRBV5-4 to TRBJ1-2; TRBD1 matches 8 bases. Per germline, CDR1 SGHNT and CDR2 YYREEE (reference sequence). J lost 6 bases, V lost 0 bases, and 10 bases had no gene match. The CDR3 is 16 amino acids. CDR3 DNA: TGTGCCAGCAGCTTGGAGACAGGGGTTTTGTCGGATGGCTACACCTTC. Amino acid sequence: CASSLETGVLSDGYTF.